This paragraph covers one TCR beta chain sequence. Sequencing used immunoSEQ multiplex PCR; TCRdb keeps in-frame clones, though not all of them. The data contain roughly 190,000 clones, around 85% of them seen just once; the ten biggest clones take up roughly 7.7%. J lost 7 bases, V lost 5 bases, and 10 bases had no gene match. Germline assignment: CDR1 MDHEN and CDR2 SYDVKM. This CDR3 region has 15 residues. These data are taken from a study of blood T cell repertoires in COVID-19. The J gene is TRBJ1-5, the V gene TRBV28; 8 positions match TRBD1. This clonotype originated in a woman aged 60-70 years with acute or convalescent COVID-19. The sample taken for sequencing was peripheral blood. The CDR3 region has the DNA TGTGCCAGCAGTCCAACCACCAGGGGGCAACAGCCCCAGCATTTT. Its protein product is CASSPTTRGQQPQHF.